A single sample is the source of the 17 T cell receptor beta chains below, sequenced in a study of regulatory T cells in long-lasting Graves disease. Time point indicated: newly diagnosed GD, antithyroid drugs for less than 3 months. From PBMCs, RNA was extracted and then used to make the TCR library. Libraries of TCR beta came from iRepertoire HTBI primers plus Arm-PCR of CDR3 regions. TCRdb re-called the multiplex PCR reads with MiXCR, one entry per CDR3 protein. Of fewer than 650,000 distinct CDR3 sequences listed, around 17% are singletons. This sample was shared with a second study, whose subject was T cells in Graves' hyperthyroidism and ophthalmopathy.

Here the sequenced sample was peripheral blood mononuclear cells (PBMCs), taken at new diagnosis, from a patient treated with antithyroid drugs. These receptors came from a young woman with Graves disease.

This clonotype came up many times. The rearrangement joins TRBV29-1 to TRBJ2-3; D may be TRBD1 (6 bases). The V gene's germline CDR1 is SQVTM and CDR2 ANQGSEA. The CDR3 covers 12 residues. V lost 7 bases to trimming and J lost 3 bases, with 11 bases between them. As DNA, the CDR3 is TGCAGCGCAACCGGGACAACAGATACGCAGTATTTT. This codes for CSATGTTDTQYF.

This clonotype turned up a few times. The rearrangement joins TRBV3-1 to TRBJ2-1; a weak D match, TRBD1 (6 bases). V lost 6 bases, J lost 9 bases, and 15 bases lay in between. The CDR3 length is 13 residues. CDR1 and CDR2 from the germline V gene are LGHDT and YNNKEL (reference sequence). The chain's CDR3 is CASRLAGAGEQFF. The CDR3 DNA sequence: TGTGCCAGCAGGCTGGCAGGGGCGGGTGAGCAGTTCTTC.

This chain links TRBV9 with TRBJ1-3; weak D call: TRBD1 (5 bases). There are 14 residues in the CDR3. V was pared by 6 bases and J by 0 bases, with 10 bases between. Germline V gene sequence: CDR1 SGDLS, CDR2 YYNGEE. The CDR3 loop is CASKPGSSGNTIYF. In DNA form, the CDR3 reads TGTGCCAGCAAACCAGGGAGCTCTGGAAACACCATATATTTT.

In this sample, this clonotype turned up once. A much bigger clone sits one base away, suggesting this may be a read error. The V call is TRBV6-2 or TRBV6-3, the J call TRBJ2-5; D is uncertain. CDR3 length: 14 residues. CDR1 MNHEY and CDR2 SVGEGT come from the germline V gene. This CDR3 reads CAGSYGLSQETQYF. The CDR3 DNA reads TGTGCCGGCAGTTACGGGCTGAGTCAAGAGACCCAGTACTTC.

This rearrangement joins TRBV30 to TRBJ2-3; no reliable D call. The V end lost 5 bases, the J end lost 6 bases, and 18 bases lay between the germline ends. Germline V gene lookup returns CDR1 GTSNPN and CDR2 SVGIG (reference sequence). CDR3 length: 14 residues. The DNA of the CDR3 is TGTGCCTGGGGCCTTGACTCCAAAAGGGATACGCAGTATTTT. Protein sequence: CAWGLDSKRDTQYF.

This clonotype was observed many times. The genes are TRBV12-3 or TRBV12-4 and TRBJ2-3; 13 bases align to TRBD2. After removal of 3 bases from V and 2 bases from J, the junction contained 26 bases not matched to a gene. The CDR3 has 24 amino acids. This CDR3 is CASSLWDRVSGLAGATDSTDTQYF. The CDR3 DNA sequence: TGTGCCAGCAGTTTGTGGGACAGGGTCTCAGGACTAGCGGGAGCCACGGACTCCACAGATACGCAGTATTTT.

This clonotype was counted ten times or more. The chain combines TRBV25-1 with TRBJ1-4; D is possibly TRBD1 (5 bases). The CDR3 covers 14 residues. Germline V gene sequence: CDR1 MGHDK, CDR2 SYGVNS. The germline V and J ends were trimmed by 1 base and 6 bases, with 9 bases remaining between them. CDR3 sequence: CASSESTVYEKLFF. In DNA, the CDR3 is TGTGCCAGCAGTGAATCGACAGTGTATGAAAAACTGTTTTTT.

This clonotype was detected only a few times. Possible read error: a much larger clone is one base away. V usage is TRBV28 and J usage is TRBJ1-1; a weak D match, TRBD1 (5 bases). This CDR3 contains 13 residues. Germline values: CDR1 MDHEN, CDR2 SYDVKM. CDR3 coding DNA: TGTGCCAGCAGTCTCCCAGGGAACACTGAAGTCCTCTTT. Translating it yields CASSLPGNTEVLF.

In this sample, this clonotype turned up many times. The chain uses TRBV12-3 or TRBV12-4 and TRBJ2-1; D gene unclear. Trimming removed 11 bases at V and 3 bases at J, with 14 bases between. The CDR3 sequence is 13 residues long. The CDR3 DNA is TGTGCCTCCCAACCCGGGCTCTACAATGAGCAGTTCTTC. It specifies CASQPGLYNEQFF.

This clonotype showed up many times. J is TRBJ2-7 and V is TRBV2; possibly TRBD1 or TRBD2 for D (5 bases each). The CDR3 is made up of 13 amino acids. CDR1 SNHLY and CDR2 FYNNEI come from the germline V gene. CDR3 in amino acids: CAAGRDARHEQYF. CDR3 nucleotides: TGTGCGGCCGGCCGGGACGCCCGTCACGAGCAGTACTTC.

The chain couples TRBV6-1 to TRBJ2-2; TRBD2 is a possible D gene (5 bases). V lost 6 bases and J lost 3, with 14 bases in between. This CDR3 is 15 amino acids long. Germline V lookup: CDR1 MNHNS, CDR2 SASEGT. The CDR3 here is CASSPGEGDTGELFF. The CDR3 bases are TGTGCCAGCAGCCCTGGAGAGGGTGACACCGGGGAGCTGTTTTTT.

This clonotype was seen repeatedly, ten times or more. This rearrangement joins TRBV27 to TRBJ1-5, with TRBD1 identical over 10 bases. After removal of 6 bases from V and 2 bases from J, the junction contained 1 base not matched to a gene. The CDR3 totals 14 residues. Germline assignment: CDR1 MNHEY and CDR2 SMNVEV (reference sequence). The CDR3 nucleotides are TGTGCCAGCAGGGGGACAGGGGGCAATCAGCCCCAGCATTTT. Translation: CASRGTGGNQPQHF.

V usage is TRBV6-5 and J usage is TRBJ2-7; D is perhaps TRBD2 (6 bases). The germline CDR1 and CDR2 sequences are MNHEY and SVGAGI. Trimming pared 2 bases from V and 6 bases from J, leaving 11 bases between. The CDR3 runs to 13 residues. DNA of the CDR3: TGTGCCAGCAGTTACCTCTTGGGGGGCGAGCAGTACTTC. This translates into CASSYLLGGEQYF.

This chain connects TRBV5-4 to TRBJ2-2; D is uncertain. The germline gives CDR1 SGHNT, CDR2 YYREEE (reference sequence). The CDR3 has 15 residues. The V end was cut by 3 bases, the J end by 4 bases, with 13 bases between. The chain's CDR3 is CASSYVIGTTGELFF. The CDR3 nucleotides read TGTGCCAGCAGCTATGTAATAGGAACCACCGGGGAGCTGTTTTTT.

This clonotype was picked up many times. The chain carries TRBV12-3 or TRBV12-4 and TRBJ2-3; 13 bases line up with TRBD2. V lost 3 bases, J lost 4 bases, and 4 bases stayed unmatched. CDR3 length: 16 residues. In nucleotides, the CDR3 is TGTGCCAGCAGTTTCCGGACTAGCGGGAGTTCAGATACGCAGTATTTT. Its translation is CASSFRTSGSSDTQYF.

This clonotype occurred a few times. The J gene is TRBJ2-1, the V gene TRBV27; 10 positions agree with TRBD2. The length of the CDR3 is 16 residues. Unmatched junction bases numbered 11, after V lost 4 bases and J lost 8 bases. Per the germline V gene, CDR1 is MNHEY and CDR2 is SMNVEV (reference sequence). This CDR3 is CASSSPQREGSDEQFF. CDR3 in DNA: TGTGCCAGCAGTTCCCCTCAGCGGGAGGGTTCGGATGAGCAGTTCTTC.

This chain uses TRBV9 with TRBJ2-3; D gene unclear. Between the trimmed V and J ends, which lost 3 bases and 6 bases, there was a span of 8 bases. Germline V gives CDR1 SGDLS, CDR2 YYNGEE. CDR3 length equals 12 residues. This CDR3 is CASSGPGDTQYF. The CDR3 nucleotides read TGTGCCAGCAGCGGGCCCGGGGATACGCAGTATTTT.